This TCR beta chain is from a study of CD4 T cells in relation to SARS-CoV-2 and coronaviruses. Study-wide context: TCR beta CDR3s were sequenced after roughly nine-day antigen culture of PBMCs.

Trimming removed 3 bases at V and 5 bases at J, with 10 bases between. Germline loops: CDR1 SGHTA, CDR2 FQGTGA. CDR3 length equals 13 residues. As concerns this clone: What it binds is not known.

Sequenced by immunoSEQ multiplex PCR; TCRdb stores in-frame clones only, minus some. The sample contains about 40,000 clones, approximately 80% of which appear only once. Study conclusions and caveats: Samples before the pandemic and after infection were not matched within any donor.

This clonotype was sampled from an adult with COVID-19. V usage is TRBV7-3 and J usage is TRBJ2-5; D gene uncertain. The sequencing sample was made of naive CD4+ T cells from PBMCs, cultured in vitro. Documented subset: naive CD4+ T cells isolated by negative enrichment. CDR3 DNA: TGTGCCAGCAGCTTCTCCGAAACGGAGACCCAGTACTTC. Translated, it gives CASSFSETETQYF.